The text below deals with one TCR beta chain. Antigen specificity is unknown. PCR was performed using 60 Vbeta and 13 Jbeta primers. Original methodology: Later, an analysis found about 80 million unique TCR beta chains, and around 12 million of these were shared. The method was immunoSEQ multiplex PCR; TCRdb's version includes in-frame clones alone and lacks a portion of them. V and J calls and clone size are given by that table; D and trimming were obtained from the DNA. Here the sample spans approximately 180,000 clones, 84% being singletons. This specimen belongs to a study of cytomegalovirus exposure and HLA in healthy donors. Trimming took 8 bases from V and 9 from J, leaving 17 bases between them. This CDR3 is 12 amino acids long. Per the germline V gene, CDR1 is LNHDA and CDR2 is SQIVND (reference sequence). Study-wide results and limits: Cytomegalovirus association was assigned to about 150 TCR beta chains. According to an earlier analysis, most TCR beta V segments yielded productive rearrangements about 90% or about 30% of the time. V- and J-gene trimming of TCR beta was linked (in a later analysis) to a missense DCLRE1C variant.

The chain uses TRBV19 and TRBJ2-7, with a weak D call TRBD1 (6 bases). This clonotype originated in a girl between 5 and 17 years old in good health and CMV-seropositive. Sequences were obtained from PBMCs. The CDR3 spells CASSKQGKRQYF. Here the CDR3 DNA reads TGTGCCAGTTCGAAGCAGGGGAAACGGCAGTACTTC.